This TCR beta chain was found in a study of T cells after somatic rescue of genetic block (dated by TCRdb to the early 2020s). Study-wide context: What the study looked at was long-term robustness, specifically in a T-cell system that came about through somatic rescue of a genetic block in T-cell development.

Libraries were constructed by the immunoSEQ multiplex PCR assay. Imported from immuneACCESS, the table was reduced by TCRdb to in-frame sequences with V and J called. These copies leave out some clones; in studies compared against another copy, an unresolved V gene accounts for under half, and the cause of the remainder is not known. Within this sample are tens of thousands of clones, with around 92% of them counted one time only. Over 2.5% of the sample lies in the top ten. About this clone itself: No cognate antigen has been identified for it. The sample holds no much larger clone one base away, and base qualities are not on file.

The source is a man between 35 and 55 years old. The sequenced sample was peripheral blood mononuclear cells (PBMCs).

At the DNA level, the sequence is TGTGCCAGCAGCTCAATCAGCTCCTACAATGAGCAGTTCTTC. This gives the protein CASSSISSYNEQFF. The chain is assembled from TRBV7-9 and TRBJ2-1; no D gene is confidently identified. Looking up the germline V gene (reference sequence) yields CDR1 SEHNR and CDR2 FQNEAQ. From cysteine to phenylalanine, the CDR3 is 14 amino acids long. CDR3 DNA only is kept here, 42 bases in frame from base 1. Trimming removed 4 bases from V and 0 bases from J, leaving 7 bases between the germline ends.